Given below is one TCR beta chain in context. V was trimmed by 3 bases and J by 3 bases, leaving 12 bases between them. The CDR3 covers 16 residues. CDR1 MGHRA and CDR2 YSYEKL come from the germline V gene. This entry belongs to a study of cytomegalovirus exposure and HLA in healthy donors. Whole-study context: Both the roughly 120 validation repertoires and the 666 first-cohort repertoires used the same platform, as reported by a later analysis.

The donors were part of the validation cohort, which consisted of more than 90 subjects and was separate from the first cohort of about 670 subjects. The table came from immunoSEQ multiplex PCR; TCRdb's copy has only in-frame clones and leaves some out. In the table there are roughly 82,000 clones, around 94% of which are singletons. The sample comprised PBMCs. The sequence was obtained from a man between 18 and 29 years old in good health and CMV-seronegative. This chain joins TRBV4-1 and TRBJ2-6; no clear D. CDR3 nucleotide sequence: TGCGCCAGCAGCCAGTTGCCTCCCGGTGGGGCCAACGTCCTGACTTTC. Encoded protein: CASSQLPPGGANVLTF.